This TCR beta chain emerged from a study of PD-1 blockade in classical Hodgkin lymphoma. Points from the study as a whole: Whoever responded completely had baseline diversity much like that seen in newly diagnosed patients. Possibly reflecting disease activity or prior therapy, repertoire differences have causes that remain undefined.

Germline-derived CDR1 and CDR2 are MDHEN and SYDVKM. Trimming cost V 5 bases and J 11 bases; bases outside gene matches: 16. This CDR3 region has 15 residues. The repertoire was sequenced with immunoSEQ multiplex PCR; TCRdb's copy has only in-frame clones and lacks some. This table holds approximately 52,000 clones, roughly nine tenths found once. Time point defined: cycle 4 day 1 (C4D1), after 6 weeks of nivolumab. Each patient's relapse followed autologous stem cell transplantation, and brentuximab vedotin exposure varied. With regard to this clone: The antigen is unknown.

The clonotype was recovered from a human donor with classical Hodgkin lymphoma. The material was peripheral blood mononuclear cells (PBMCs), obtained before the fourth cycle of nivolumab. The rearrangement uses TRBV28 and TRBJ1-1, with TRBD1 matching over 8 bases. The CDR3, as DNA: TGTGCCAGCAGTCCTCTTACGCAGGGGGCCTCGGGGGCTTTCTTT. Its protein product is CASSPLTQGASGAFF.